One and the same sample provided the 20 T cell receptor beta chains below, sequenced in a study of OX40 agonist ivuxolimab in advanced cancers. Measured with immunoSEQ multiplex PCR; TCRdb has only the in-frame clones, and not every one. This sample has about 95,000 clones, with around 82% found just once. Sequenced here: CD4+ or CD8+ T cells sorted from blood, sampled in a trial of the OX40 agonist ivuxolimab. These receptors were obtained from an adult with an advanced solid tumor such as melanoma, head and neck, liver or kidney cancer.

The chain joins TRBV11-3 to TRBJ2-7, with 10 bases aligning to TRBD2. Germline-derived CDR1 and CDR2 are SGHNT and YENEEA. J gave up 4 bases and V 5 bases, and 17 bases lay outside the gene matches. This CDR3 is built from 18 residues. The CDR3 sequence is CASSPASGAAGGWYEQYF. DNA of the CDR3: TGTGCCAGCAGCCCAGCGTCTGGGGCAGCGGGAGGGTGGTACGAGCAGTACTTC.

The chain employs TRBV6-1 and TRBJ2-7; no firm D call. This CDR3 region has 14 residues. V dropped 3 bases and J dropped 0 bases, with 9 bases sitting between them. Germline CDR1 is MNHNS and CDR2 is SASEGT. The CDR3 DNA reads TGTGCCAGCAGTGATGGAAGAAACTCCTACGAGCAGTACTTC. Its protein is CASSDGRNSYEQYF.

The chain recombines TRBV18 with TRBJ2-3, with D possibly called TRBD1 or TRBD2 (5 bases each). The V and J ends lost 2 bases and 0 bases respectively, with 12 bases between them. The CDR3 length is 16 residues. Germline V gene data show CDR1 as KGHSH and CDR2 as LQKENI. CDR3 sequence (DNA): TGTGCCAGCTCACCAGTGAACGGGGCTAGCACAGATACGCAGTATTTT. Translating gives CASSPVNGASTDTQYF.

The rearrangement links TRBV18 to TRBJ1-4; unclear D gene. Germline CDR1 KGHSH, CDR2 LQKENI. The germline V and J ends were trimmed by 3 bases and 0 bases, with 8 bases remaining between them. This CDR3 comprises 15 residues. The CDR3 region has the DNA TGTGCCAGCTCACCGTACCCTGCAACTAATGAAAAACTGTTTTTT. Translating it yields CASSPYPATNEKLFF.

J is TRBJ1-5 and V is TRBV5-6, with a tentative D call TRBD1 (6 bases). The CDR3 has 14 amino acids. Germline CDR1 reads SGHDT; CDR2 reads YYEEEE. V shed 0 bases and J shed 11 bases, with 15 bases lying between them. The CDR3 DNA reads as TGTGCCAGCAGCTTGGCGGGGGCCGGCTGGGCCCAGCATTTT. It encodes CASSLAGAGWAQHF.

This clone came up a few times. This chain joins TRBV5-1 and TRBJ1-2, with D perhaps matching TRBD1 (5 bases). The CDR3 has 13 residues. Trimming removed 3 bases at V and 4 bases at J, with 10 bases between. Germline V gene sequence: CDR1 SGHRS, CDR2 YFSETQ. DNA of the CDR3: TGCGCCAGCAGCTGGGACGTACGCTATGGCTACACCTTC. Its protein product is CASSWDVRYGYTF.

The rearrangement uses TRBV6-5 and TRBJ2-2; TRBD2 matches at 7 bases. The CDR3 is made up of 14 amino acids. Germline trimming cut 10 bases from V and 4 bases from J; bases unmatched to any gene: 9. CDR1 MNHEY and CDR2 SVGAGI come from the germline V gene. The CDR3 region has the DNA TGTGCCACATCTGACAAGCGGGGCACCGGGGAGCTGTTTTTT. Amino acids: CATSDKRGTGELFF.

The count of this clone is one. V is TRBV5-6 and J is TRBJ2-4; D remains unclear. Trimming took 0 bases from V and 0 from J, leaving 4 bases between them. This CDR3 region has 14 residues. Germline assignment: CDR1 SGHDT and CDR2 YYEEEE. CDR3 sequence (DNA): TGTGCCAGCAGCTTGGGACTAGCCAAAAACATTCAGTACTTC. This gives the protein CASSLGLAKNIQYF.

V gene TRBV6-6 combines with J gene TRBJ1-1, with D perhaps TRBD1 (5 bases). Trimming removed 6 bases at V and 3 bases at J, with 11 bases between. The CDR3 has 13 amino acids. Germline V gene lookup returns CDR1 MNHNY and CDR2 SVGAGI (reference sequence). In nucleotides, the CDR3 is TGTGCCAGCAGCCCAGGGTCGGACACTGAAGCTTTCTTT. This codes for CASSPGSDTEAFF.

This clone occurred a few times. This chain links TRBV7-9 with TRBJ1-2; TRBD1 aligns across 10 bases. The CDR3 has 12 amino acids. V trimming: 11 bases; J trimming: 7 bases; junction bases outside the gene matches: 7. Germline CDR1 and CDR2: SEHNR and FQNEAQ (reference sequence). The CDR3 loop reads CAGDRGSTGYTF. CDR3 sequence (DNA): TGTGCCGGGGACAGGGGATCGACTGGCTACACCTTC.

The J gene is TRBJ2-1, the V gene TRBV18; a weak D match, TRBD1 (5 bases). The CDR3 covers 14 residues. Trimming left V 0 bases short and J 9 bases short, with 12 bases between. Germline-derived CDR1 and CDR2 are KGHSH and LQKENI. Written as DNA, the CDR3 is TGTGCCAGCTCACCACCGAACAGGCAACTTGAGCAGTTCTTC. Translated: CASSPPNRQLEQFF.

The genes are TRBV11-2 and TRBJ2-7; TRBD2 aligns across 10 bases. The CDR3 is 14 residues long. V trimming: 6 bases; J trimming: 2 bases; junction bases outside the gene matches: 4. CDR1 SGHAT and CDR2 FQNNGV come from the germline V gene. CDR3 sequence reads: CASRDLAGAYEQYF. The CDR3 nucleotides read TGTGCCAGCAGGGACCTAGCGGGGGCCTACGAGCAGTACTTC.

This clone was detected only once. The chain couples TRBV28 to TRBJ2-1; the D gene is possibly TRBD2 (5 bases). Trimming took off 5 bases at V and 6 bases at J, with 17 bases between the two ends. Per germline, CDR1 MDHEN and CDR2 SYDVKM. The CDR3 totals 15 residues. The CDR3 sequence: CASSPVGVEGNEQFF. CDR3 DNA sequence: TGTGCCAGCAGTCCGGTCGGGGTGGAAGGCAATGAGCAGTTCTTC.

This chain connects TRBV6-5 to TRBJ1-4, with TRBD1 matching 8 bases. CDR3 length: 14 residues. CDR1 and CDR2 from the germline V gene are MNHEY and SVGAGI. The V and J ends lost 6 bases and 7 bases, in that order; junction bases with no gene match: 7. For the CDR3, the DNA is TGTGCCAGCAGGGAACCAGGGGGCATTGAAAAACTGTTTTTT. Protein product: CASREPGGIEKLFF.

V and J are TRBV5-1 and TRBJ2-5, with 9 nucleotides matching TRBD2. CDR1 and CDR2 from the germline V gene are SGHRS and YFSETQ. The CDR3 consists of 19 residues. Trimming removed 4 bases from V and 2 bases from J; junction bases left unmatched: 18. CDR3 residues: CASSRGLARPGGMQETQYF. The CDR3 DNA sequence: TGCGCCAGCAGCCGAGGACTAGCGCGGCCGGGCGGGATGCAAGAGACCCAGTACTTC.

The CDR3 region is CASSLGGSGANVLTF. CDR3 in DNA: TGTGCCAGCAGTCTGGGGGGCTCTGGGGCCAACGTCCTGACTTTC. J is TRBJ2-6 and V is TRBV28; tentative D call: TRBD2 (6 bases). The CDR3 consists of 15 residues. V dropped 5 bases and J dropped 0 bases, with 8 bases sitting between them. Germline assignment: CDR1 MDHEN and CDR2 SYDVKM.

V gene TRBV27 combines with J gene TRBJ2-1; TRBD2 matches at 9 bases. J was trimmed by 5 bases and V by 2 bases; bases with no gene match: 7. The CDR3 covers 16 residues. Germline CDR1 MNHEY, CDR2 SMNVEV (reference sequence). CDR3 DNA sequence: TGTGCCAGCAGTTTACTGGGCGGGAGGGCTAACAATGAGCAGTTCTTC. Translating gives CASSLLGGRANNEQFF.

This clone has just a few counts. This chain connects TRBV4-1 to TRBJ1-4, with D possibly being TRBD1 (5 bases). The germline V and J ends were trimmed by 4 bases and 7 bases, with 10 bases remaining between them. The CDR3 consists of 13 residues. CDR1 and CDR2 (germline): MGHRA, YSYEKL. CDR3 sequence (DNA): TGCGCCAGCAGCCCGGGACTGCTTGAAAAACTGTTTTTT. It yields the protein CASSPGLLEKLFF.

This clone was detected a few times. The rearrangement joins TRBV6-1 to TRBJ2-1; 13 bases match TRBD2. CDR1 MNHNS and CDR2 SASEGT come from the germline V gene. The V segment lost 6 bases and the J segment 10 bases; nucleotides outside the gene matches: 6. This CDR3 comprises 14 residues. CDR3 nucleotide sequence: TGTGCCAGCAGGAGAGGACTAGCGGGAGAGGAGCAGTTCTTC. Encoded protein: CASRRGLAGEEQFF.

This clone qualifies as medium-sized. This chain joins TRBV28 and TRBJ1-5, with D unclear. The CDR3 covers 14 residues. Trimming pared 1 base from V and 4 bases from J, leaving 8 bases between. Germline CDR1 reads MDHEN; CDR2 reads SYDVKM. CDR3 nucleotide sequence: TGTGCCAGCAGTTTATTACGGCCGAATCAGCCCCAGCATTTT. This translates into CASSLLRPNQPQHF.